The clone carrying this TCR beta chain was found once. Generated by immunoSEQ multiplex PCR, the TCRdb table keeps only in-frame clones and is missing some. The sample shows around 150,000 clones, about 94% of them seen only once. The sample comes from a study of control samples from healthy donors and cancer patients. Sequencing used PBMCs. This sequence was found in a man in his 60s with colorectal cancer.

CDR3: CASSLNSGLNTEAFF. The CDR3 nucleotides read TGTGCCAGCAGCTTGAATTCGGGGTTGAACACTGAAGCTTTCTTT. This chain uses TRBV11-2 with TRBJ1-1; D gene ambiguous. In germline, CDR1 is SGHAT, CDR2 FQNNGV. Trimming removed 3 bases at V and 0 bases at J, with 11 bases between. The CDR3 loop spans 15 amino acids.